This passage covers 5 T cell receptor beta chains from one sample sequenced in a study of T cells in tuberculosis. TCRdb keeps only in-frame clones here, not all; method: immunoSEQ multiplex PCR. Of tens of thousands of clones in the sample, approximately 85% are singletons; the top ten hold 15%. The sample's time point: new active TB diagnosis, blood taken before or within 7 days of starting treatment. The source material was PBMCs, sampled at tuberculosis diagnosis. The receptor set was obtained from an adult with tuberculosis.

The gene calls are TRBV2 and TRBJ1-6, with a possible D match to TRBD1 (6 bases). This CDR3 is built from 13 residues. V was trimmed by 5 bases and J by 8 bases, leaving 10 bases between them. Germline V CDR1 and CDR2: SNHLY, FYNNEI. CDR3 residues: CASSLKGDSPLHF. CDR3 bases: TGTGCCAGCAGTCTAAAGGGGGATTCACCCCTCCACTTT.

The genes are TRBV6-5 and TRBJ1-1, with D unclear. The germline V gene has CDR1 MNHEY and CDR2 SVGAGI. The CDR3 extends over 11 amino acids. Trimming removed 7 bases from V and 2 bases from J, with 5 bases in between. CDR3 nucleotides: TGTGCCAGCACGGGTAACACTGAAGCTTTCTTT. Amino acid sequence: CASTGNTEAFF.

This chain uses TRBV5-1 with TRBJ1-2; the D gene is possibly TRBD1 (6 bases). The CDR3 length is 15 residues. V was clipped by 2 bases and J by 4 bases, with 15 bases between them. CDR1 is SGHRS and CDR2 is YFSETQ in the germline V gene. CDR3 sequence: CASSLSGEGGYGYTF. The CDR3 nucleotides are TGCGCCAGCAGCTTATCAGGGGAAGGGGGCTATGGCTACACCTTC. The full variable domain, its missing parts supplied by reference TRBV5-1 and TRBJ1-2, is KAGVTQTPRYLIKTRGQQVTLSCSPISGHRSVSWYQQTPGQGLQFLFEYFSETQRNKGNFPGRFSGRQFSNSRSEMNVSTLELGDSALYLCASSLSGEGGYGYTFGSGTRLTVV.

The V call is TRBV6-6, the J call TRBJ2-1; the match to TRBD2 covers 11 bases. The CDR3 extends over 15 amino acids. Germline CDR1 reads MNHNY; CDR2 reads SVGAGI (reference sequence). Trimming at V came to 4 bases and at J to 3 bases, leaving 2 bases not matched to a gene. In DNA, the CDR3 is TGTGCCAGCAGTTCCCTAGCGGGGGGCTACAATGAGCAGTTCTTC. Protein product: CASSSLAGGYNEQFF.

The chain joins TRBV30 to TRBJ1-1; weak D call: TRBD1 (5 bases). Between the trimmed V and J ends, which lost 0 bases and 5 bases, there was a span of 10 bases. Germline assignment: CDR1 GTSNPN and CDR2 SVGIG (reference sequence). The CDR3 length is 13 residues. The CDR3 DNA reads TGTGCCTGGAGTGTACGCGGGGGGACTGAAGCTTTCTTT. Amino acid sequence: CAWSVRGGTEAFF.